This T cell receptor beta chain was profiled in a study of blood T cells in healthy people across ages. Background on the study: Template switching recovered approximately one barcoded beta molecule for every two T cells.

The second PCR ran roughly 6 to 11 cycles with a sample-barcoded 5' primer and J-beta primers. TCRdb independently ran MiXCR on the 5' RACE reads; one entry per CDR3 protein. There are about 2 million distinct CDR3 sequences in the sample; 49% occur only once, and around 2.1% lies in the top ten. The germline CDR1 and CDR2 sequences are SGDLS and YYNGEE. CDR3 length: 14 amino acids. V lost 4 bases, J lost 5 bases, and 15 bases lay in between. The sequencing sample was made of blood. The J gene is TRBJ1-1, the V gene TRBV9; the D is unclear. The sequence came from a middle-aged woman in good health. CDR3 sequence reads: CASSPRSAGTEAFF. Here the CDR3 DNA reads TGTGCCAGCAGCCCTCGTTCGGCCGGGACTGAAGCTTTCTTT. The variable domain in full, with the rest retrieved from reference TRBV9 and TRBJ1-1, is DSGVTQTPKHLITATGQRVTLRCSPRSGDLSVYWYQQSLDQGLQFLIQYYNGEERAKGNILERFSAQQFPDLHSELNLSSLELGDSALYFCASSPRSAGTEAFFGQGTRLTVV.